This TCR beta chain is drawn from a study of cytomegalovirus exposure and HLA in healthy donors. In regard to this clone: This same CDR3 is encoded by further DNA sequences in the sample.

Researchers ran the PCR with 60 Vbeta and 13 Jbeta primers. Clones were sequenced by immunoSEQ multiplex PCR, and TCRdb holds only the in-frame ones, with some missing. The profile shows about 110,000 clones, 75% to 90% of them singletons. This CDR3 region has 16 residues. Germline lookup yields CDR1 SGHRS and CDR2 YFSETQ. The V and J ends lost 0 bases and 8 bases, in that order; junction bases with no gene match: 12. The chain recombines TRBV5-1 with TRBJ2-3; 7 bases match TRBD1. This clonotype was sampled from a man aged 30-40 years in good health and CMV-seropositive. The sequenced material came from PBMCs. This CDR3 is CASSLAGTATGGTQYF. CDR3 DNA sequence: TGCGCCAGCAGCTTGGCCGGGACAGCGACTGGAGGTACGCAGTATTTT.